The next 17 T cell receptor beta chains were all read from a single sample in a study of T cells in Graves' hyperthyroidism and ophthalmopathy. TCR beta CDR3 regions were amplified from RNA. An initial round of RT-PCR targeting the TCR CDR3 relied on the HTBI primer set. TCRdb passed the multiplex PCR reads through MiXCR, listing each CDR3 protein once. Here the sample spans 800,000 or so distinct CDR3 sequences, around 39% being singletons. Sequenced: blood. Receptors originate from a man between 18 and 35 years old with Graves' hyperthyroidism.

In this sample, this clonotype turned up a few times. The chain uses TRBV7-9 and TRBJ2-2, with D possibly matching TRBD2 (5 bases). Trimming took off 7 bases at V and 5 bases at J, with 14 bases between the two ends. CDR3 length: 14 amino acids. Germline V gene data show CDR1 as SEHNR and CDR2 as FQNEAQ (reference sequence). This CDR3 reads CASTSAGDTGELFF. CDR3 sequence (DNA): TGTGCCAGCACCTCCGCCGGGGATACCGGGGAGCTGTTTTTT.

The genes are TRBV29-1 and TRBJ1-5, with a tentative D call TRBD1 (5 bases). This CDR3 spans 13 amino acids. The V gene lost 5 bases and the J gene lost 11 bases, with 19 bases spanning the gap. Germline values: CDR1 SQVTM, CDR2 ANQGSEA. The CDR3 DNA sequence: TGCAGCGTTCGGTTGCAGGGCCAAGAGACCCAGCATTTT. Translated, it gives CSVRLQGQETQHF.

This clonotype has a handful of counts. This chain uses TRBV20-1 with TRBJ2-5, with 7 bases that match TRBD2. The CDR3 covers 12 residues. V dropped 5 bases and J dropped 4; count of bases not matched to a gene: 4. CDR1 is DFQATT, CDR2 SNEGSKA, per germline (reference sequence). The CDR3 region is CSARLARETQYF. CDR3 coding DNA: TGCAGTGCTCGACTAGCTCGAGAGACCCAGTACTTC.

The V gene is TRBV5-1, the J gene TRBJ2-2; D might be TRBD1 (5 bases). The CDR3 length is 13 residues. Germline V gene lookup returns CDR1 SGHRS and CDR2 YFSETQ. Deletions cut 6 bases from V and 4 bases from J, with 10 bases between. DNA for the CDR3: TGCGCCAGCAACTCAGGGTCCACCGGGGAGCTGTTTTTT. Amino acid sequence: CASNSGSTGELFF.

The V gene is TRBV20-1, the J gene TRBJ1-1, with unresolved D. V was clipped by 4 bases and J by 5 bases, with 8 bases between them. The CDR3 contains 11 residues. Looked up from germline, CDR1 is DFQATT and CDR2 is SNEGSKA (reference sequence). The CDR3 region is CSAMSPTEAFF. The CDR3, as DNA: TGCAGTGCTATGAGTCCTACTGAAGCTTTCTTT.

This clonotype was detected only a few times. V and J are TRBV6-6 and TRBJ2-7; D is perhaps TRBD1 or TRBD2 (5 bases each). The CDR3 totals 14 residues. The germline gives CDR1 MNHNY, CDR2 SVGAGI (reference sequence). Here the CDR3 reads CVTKVGRATYEQYF. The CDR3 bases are TGTGTCACCAAGGTGGGACGGGCTACCTACGAGCAGTACTTC.

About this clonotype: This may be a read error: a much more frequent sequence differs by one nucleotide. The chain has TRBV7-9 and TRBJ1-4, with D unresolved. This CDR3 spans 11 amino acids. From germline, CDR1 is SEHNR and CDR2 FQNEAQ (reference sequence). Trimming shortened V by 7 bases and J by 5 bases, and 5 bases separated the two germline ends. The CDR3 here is CASKVNEKLFF. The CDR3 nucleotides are TGTGCCAGCAAGGTGAATGAAAAACTGTTTTTT.

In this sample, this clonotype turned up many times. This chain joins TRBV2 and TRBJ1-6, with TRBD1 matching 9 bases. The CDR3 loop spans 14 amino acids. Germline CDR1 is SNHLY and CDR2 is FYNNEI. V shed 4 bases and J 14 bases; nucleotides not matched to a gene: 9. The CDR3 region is CASSVPGQGLTLHF. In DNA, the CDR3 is TGTGCCAGCAGTGTCCCGGGACAGGGTTTGACCCTCCACTTT.

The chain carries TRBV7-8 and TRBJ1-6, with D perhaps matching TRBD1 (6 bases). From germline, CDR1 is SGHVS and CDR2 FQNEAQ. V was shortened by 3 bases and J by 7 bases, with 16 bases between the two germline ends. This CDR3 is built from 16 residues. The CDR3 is CASSFVSGTPNSPLHF. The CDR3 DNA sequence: TGTGCCAGCAGCTTTGTTAGCGGGACACCGAATTCACCCCTCCACTTT.

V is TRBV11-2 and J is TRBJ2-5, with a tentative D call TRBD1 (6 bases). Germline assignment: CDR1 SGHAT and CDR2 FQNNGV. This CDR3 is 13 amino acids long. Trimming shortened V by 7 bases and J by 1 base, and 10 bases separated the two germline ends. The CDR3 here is CASKKTGQETQYF. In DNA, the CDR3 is TGTGCCAGCAAGAAGACAGGCCAAGAGACCCAGTACTTC.

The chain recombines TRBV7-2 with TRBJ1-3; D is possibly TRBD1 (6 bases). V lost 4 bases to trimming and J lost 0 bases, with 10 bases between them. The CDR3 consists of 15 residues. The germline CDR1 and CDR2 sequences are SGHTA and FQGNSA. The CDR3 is CASSCTGSSGNTIYF. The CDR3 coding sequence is TGTGCCAGCAGCTGTACAGGGTCCTCTGGAAACACCATATATTTT.

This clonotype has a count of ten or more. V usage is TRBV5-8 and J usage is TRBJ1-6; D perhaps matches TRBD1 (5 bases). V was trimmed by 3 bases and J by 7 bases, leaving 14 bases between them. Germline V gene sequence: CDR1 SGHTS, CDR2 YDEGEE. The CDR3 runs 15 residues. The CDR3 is CASSSARAPNSPLHF. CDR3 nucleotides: TGTGCCAGCAGCTCGGCCAGGGCTCCCAATTCACCCCTCCACTTT.

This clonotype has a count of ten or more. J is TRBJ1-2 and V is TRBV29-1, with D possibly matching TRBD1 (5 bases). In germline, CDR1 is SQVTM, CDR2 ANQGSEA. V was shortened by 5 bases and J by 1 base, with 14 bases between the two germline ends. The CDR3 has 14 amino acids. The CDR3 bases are TGCAGCGTTCCCGACAGTAGGATTAACTATGGCTACACCTTC. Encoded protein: CSVPDSRINYGYTF.

Here the CDR3 DNA reads TGCGCCAGCAGCCAAGCACAGGGTGCTTACTATGGCTACACCTTC. It codes for CASSQAQGAYYGYTF. This chain connects TRBV4-1 to TRBJ1-2, with D perhaps TRBD1 (6 bases). Germline assignment: CDR1 MGHRA and CDR2 YSYEKL. The CDR3 loop spans 15 amino acids. V was trimmed by 1 base and J by 3 bases, leaving 12 bases between them.

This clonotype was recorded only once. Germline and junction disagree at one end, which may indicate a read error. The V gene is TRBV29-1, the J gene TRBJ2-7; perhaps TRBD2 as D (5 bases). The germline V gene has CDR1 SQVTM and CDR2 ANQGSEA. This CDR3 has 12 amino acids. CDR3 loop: CSFQADSYEQYF. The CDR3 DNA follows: TGTAGCTTCCAAGCGGACTCCTACGAGCAGTACTTC.

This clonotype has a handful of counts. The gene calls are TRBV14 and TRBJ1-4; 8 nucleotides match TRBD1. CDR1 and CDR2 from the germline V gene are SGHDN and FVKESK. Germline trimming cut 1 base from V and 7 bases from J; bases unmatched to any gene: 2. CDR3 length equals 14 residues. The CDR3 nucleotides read TGTGCCAGCAGCCAAGGGGACAGGTCTGAAAAACTGTTTTTT. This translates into CASSQGDRSEKLFF.

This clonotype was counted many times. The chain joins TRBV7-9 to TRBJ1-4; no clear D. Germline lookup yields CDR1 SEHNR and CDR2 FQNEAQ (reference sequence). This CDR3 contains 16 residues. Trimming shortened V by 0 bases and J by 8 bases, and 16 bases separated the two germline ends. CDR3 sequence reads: CASSLAGKGADEKLFF. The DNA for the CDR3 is TGTGCCAGCAGCTTAGCGGGGAAAGGAGCGGACGAAAAACTGTTTTTT.